These 19 T cell receptor beta chains were sequenced from one sample in a study of blood T cell repertoires in COVID-19 (dated by TCRdb to between 2020 and 2021). Libraries were constructed by the immunoSEQ multiplex PCR assay. TCRdb mirrors the immuneACCESS table, restricted to in-frame sequences. Some clones are absent from its copies; in checked studies, under half trace to an unresolved V gene, and the reason for the others is unknown. Across this sample there are under 250,000 clones, with roughly 85% seen only once. 4.5% to 5% of the sample lies in the top ten. The sequencing sample was made of PBMCs or T cells enriched from blood (not recorded which). The receptors shown here come from a woman between 45 and 65 years old who had been exposed to COVID-19.

The genes are TRBV18 and TRBJ1-4; TRBD1 might be the D (5 bases). Trimming took off 3 bases at V and 8 bases at J, with 10 bases between the two ends. Germline-derived CDR1 and CDR2 are KGHSH and LQKENI. The CDR3 has 13 residues. The CDR3 protein is CASSPGPGEKLFF. Here the CDR3 DNA reads TGTGCCAGCTCACCGGGGCCAGGGGAAAAACTGTTTTTT.

This chain uses TRBV6-2 or TRBV6-3 with TRBJ2-7; the D gene is possibly TRBD1 (6 bases). CDR1 and CDR2 (germline): MNHEY, SVGEGT. CDR3 length equals 16 residues. V lost 2 bases, J lost 2 bases, and 16 bases lay in between. As DNA, the CDR3 is TGTGCCAGCAGTTACGCCAGCAAAACAGGGCCCTACGAGCAGTACTTC. Residues: CASSYASKTGPYEQYF.

The V and J genes are TRBV30 and TRBJ2-1, with TRBD2 matching over 10 bases. The ends lost 5 bases at V and 6 bases at J; junction bases unmatched: 10. The CDR3 has 15 residues. Germline loops: CDR1 GTSNPN, CDR2 SVGIG (reference sequence). CDR3 amino acids: CAWAIISSGGNEQFF. CDR3 nucleotides: TGTGCCTGGGCCATCATATCTAGCGGGGGCAATGAGCAGTTCTTC.

This clone was observed once. The chain joins TRBV5-4 to TRBJ1-1, with D maybe TRBD1 (5 bases). The length of the CDR3 is 13 residues. Trimming cost V 3 bases and J 11 bases, with 17 bases left between them. Looked up from germline, CDR1 is SGHNT and CDR2 is YYREEE (reference sequence). In DNA, the CDR3 is TGTGCCAGCAGCTCACTTAGGGCAGGGTCGGCTTTCTTT. It yields the protein CASSSLRAGSAFF.

A few counts support this clone. This chain connects TRBV7-2 to TRBJ2-5, with 12 bases fitting TRBD2. CDR1 is SGHTA and CDR2 is FQGNSA in the germline V gene. The junction had 11 bases not matched to a gene; V was cut back by 2 bases and J by 4 bases. The CDR3 is 18 amino acids. This CDR3 is CASSLRRLAGGASETQYF. CDR3 nucleotide sequence: TGTGCCAGCAGCTTACGTCGGCTAGCGGGGGGGGCGTCAGAGACCCAGTACTTC.

The chain couples TRBV4-1 to TRBJ1-2; perhaps TRBD1 as D (6 bases). Germline-derived CDR1 and CDR2 are MGHRA and YSYEKL. Deletions cut 0 bases from V and 5 bases from J, with 10 bases between. The CDR3 runs to 14 residues. The CDR3 spells CASSQDGGGYGYTF. In DNA, the CDR3 is TGCGCCAGCAGCCAAGATGGGGGCGGGTATGGCTACACCTTC.

The chain combines TRBV5-4 with TRBJ1-1, with 10 bases lining up with TRBD1. The V gene end was trimmed by 0 bases and the J gene end by 7 bases; junction bases not matched to a gene: 3. The CDR3 consists of 14 residues. Germline values: CDR1 SGHNT, CDR2 YYREEE (reference sequence). Here the CDR3 reads CASSLGTGGFEAFF. The CDR3 DNA reads TGTGCCAGCAGCTTGGGGACAGGGGGATTTGAAGCTTTCTTT. The complete variable domain, with remaining parts taken from reference TRBV5-4 and TRBJ1-1, reads ETGVTQSPTHLIKTRGQQVTLRCSSQSGHNTVSWYQQALGQGPQFIFQYYREEENGRGNFPPRFSGLQFPNYSSELNVNALELDDSALYLCASSLGTGGFEAFFGQGTRLTVV.

The chain links TRBV7-8 to TRBJ1-1; a weak D match, TRBD1 (5 bases). The CDR3 sequence is 14 residues long. The V end was cut by 5 bases, the J end by 7 bases, with 17 bases between. The V gene's germline CDR1 is SGHVS and CDR2 FQNEAQ. As DNA, the CDR3 is TGTGCCAGCAGCCTGGGATCGGGGGTTTTTGAAGCTTTCTTT. Translating it yields CASSLGSGVFEAFF.

The chain is built from TRBV15 and TRBJ2-7, with no clear D. This CDR3 spans 15 amino acids. The V end was cut by 0 bases, the J end by 3 bases, with 12 bases between. Germline CDR1 reads LNHNV; CDR2 reads YYDKDF (reference sequence). The CDR3 sequence is CATSRDWSIHYEQYF. The CDR3 bases are TGTGCCACCAGCAGAGATTGGAGCATTCACTACGAGCAGTACTTC.

This clone is a singleton in its sample. This chain links TRBV18 with TRBJ1-1, with TRBD1 matching 7 bases. The CDR3 covers 16 residues. CDR1 and CDR2 (germline): KGHSH, LQKENI. The V gene end was trimmed by 1 base and the J gene end by 0 bases; junction bases not matched to a gene: 5. CDR3 sequence reads: CASSPLGQSLNTEAFF. CDR3 nucleotide sequence: TGTGCCAGCTCACCACTGGGACAGAGCTTGAACACTGAAGCTTTCTTT.

This clone is a singleton in its sample. This chain links TRBV6-5 with TRBJ2-7; D uncertain. CDR1 and CDR2 (germline): MNHEY, SVGAGI. Trimming took 0 bases from V and 0 from J, leaving 9 bases between them. The CDR3 is 15 residues long. The CDR3 bases are TGTGCCAGCAGTTACTCCTCCACATCCTCCTACGAGCAGTACTTC. It translates to CASSYSSTSSYEQYF.

This rearrangement joins TRBV5-1 to TRBJ2-7, with TRBD2 identical over 9 bases. This CDR3 has 15 residues. Germline trimming cut 5 bases from V and 2 bases from J; bases unmatched to any gene: 8. Germline CDR1 reads SGHRS; CDR2 reads YFSETQ. The CDR3 here is CASRPGRGGTYEQYF. The DNA of the CDR3 is TGCGCCAGCAGGCCTGGGCGGGGGGGCACCTACGAGCAGTACTTC.

The chain uses TRBV30 and TRBJ1-2; 8 nucleotides agree with TRBD1. V trimming: 0 bases; J trimming: 1 base; junction bases outside the gene matches: 7. The CDR3 runs to 16 residues. CDR1 and CDR2 (germline): GTSNPN, SVGIG (reference sequence). This chain's CDR3 is CAWSVSGGSVNYGYTF. The CDR3 DNA follows: TGTGCCTGGAGTGTATCAGGGGGCAGCGTTAACTATGGCTACACCTTC. The full variable domain, its missing parts supplied by reference TRBV30 and TRBJ1-2, is SQTIHQWPATLVQPVGSPLSLECTVEGTSNPNLYWYRQAAGRGLQLLFYSVGIGQISSEVPQNLSASRPQDRQFILSSKKLLLSDSGFYLCAWSVSGGSVNYGYTFGSGTRLTVV.

This chain uses TRBV6-1 with TRBJ1-1, with a possible D match to TRBD1 (6 bases). Deletions cut 2 bases from V and 13 bases from J, with 14 bases between. CDR1 and CDR2 from the germline V gene are MNHNS and SASEGT. The CDR3 sequence is 12 residues long. CDR3 in amino acids: CASSEIRRGGFF. CDR3 nucleotide sequence: TGTGCCAGCAGTGAAATTCGCCGAGGGGGTTTCTTT.

V usage is TRBV2 and J usage is TRBJ2-1; 12 nucleotides match TRBD2. After removal of 8 bases from V and 5 bases from J, the junction contained 4 bases not matched to a gene. The CDR3 contains 14 residues. Germline V gene lookup returns CDR1 SNHLY and CDR2 FYNNEI. The CDR3 DNA reads as TGTGCCAGCGCCCCTAGCGGGGGGGACAATGAGCAGTTCTTC. Its translation: CASAPSGGDNEQFF.

This clone was recorded only once. The chain joins TRBV7-8 to TRBJ2-3; 7 bases match TRBD2. Trimming cost V 4 bases and J 8 bases; bases outside gene matches: 3. Germline V gene sequence: CDR1 SGHVS, CDR2 FQNEAQ. The CDR3 covers 12 residues. The CDR3 sequence: CASSSPGGTQYF. The DNA for the CDR3 is TGTGCCAGCAGCTCCCCGGGAGGTACGCAGTATTTT.

This clone showed up just a few times. J is TRBJ2-2 and V is TRBV28, with D perhaps TRBD1 (6 bases). Trimming removed 6 bases from V and 1 base from J, with 15 bases in between. Germline V lookup: CDR1 MDHEN, CDR2 SYDVKM. The CDR3 length is 16 residues. CDR3 region: CASRERGTQNTGELFF. CDR3 coding DNA: TGTGCCAGCAGGGAAAGGGGGACCCAGAACACCGGGGAGCTGTTTTTT.

The chain combines TRBV12-3 or TRBV12-4 with TRBJ2-4; D is uncertain. With 5 bases removed from V and 3 bases from J, the gap between germline ends came to 8 bases. CDR3 length equals 13 residues. The CDR3 spells CASSVPGKNIQYF. CDR3 coding DNA: TGTGCCAGCAGTGTCCCGGGCAAAAACATTCAGTACTTC.

DNA for the CDR3: TGTGCCAGCAGTAGCCCGGGTCGACGGAACACTGAAGCTTTCTTT. It specifies CASSSPGRRNTEAFF. This chain joins TRBV6-5 and TRBJ1-1; unclear D gene. V was shortened by 5 bases and J by 1 base, with 14 bases between the two germline ends. This CDR3 is built from 15 residues. Germline CDR1 and CDR2: MNHEY and SVGAGI.